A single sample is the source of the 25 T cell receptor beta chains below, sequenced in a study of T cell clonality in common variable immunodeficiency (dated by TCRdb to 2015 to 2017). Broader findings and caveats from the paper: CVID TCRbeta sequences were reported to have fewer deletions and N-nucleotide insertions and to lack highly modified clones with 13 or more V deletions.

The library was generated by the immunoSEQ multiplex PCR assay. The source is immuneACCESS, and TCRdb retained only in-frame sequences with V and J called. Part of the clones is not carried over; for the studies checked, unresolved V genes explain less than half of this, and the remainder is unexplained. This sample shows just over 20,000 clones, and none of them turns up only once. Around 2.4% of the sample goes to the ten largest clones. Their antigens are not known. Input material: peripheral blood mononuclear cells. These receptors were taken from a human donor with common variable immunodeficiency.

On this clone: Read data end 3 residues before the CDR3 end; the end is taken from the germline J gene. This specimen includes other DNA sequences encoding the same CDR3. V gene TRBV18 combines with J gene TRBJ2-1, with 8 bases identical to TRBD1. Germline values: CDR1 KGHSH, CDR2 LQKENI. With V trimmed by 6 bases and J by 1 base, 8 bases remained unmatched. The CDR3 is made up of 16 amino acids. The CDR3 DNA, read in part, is TGTGCCAGCTCCCCGCTCGGGACAGGATCCTACAATGAG. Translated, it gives CASSPLGTGSYNE. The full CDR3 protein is CASSPLGTGSYNEQFF.

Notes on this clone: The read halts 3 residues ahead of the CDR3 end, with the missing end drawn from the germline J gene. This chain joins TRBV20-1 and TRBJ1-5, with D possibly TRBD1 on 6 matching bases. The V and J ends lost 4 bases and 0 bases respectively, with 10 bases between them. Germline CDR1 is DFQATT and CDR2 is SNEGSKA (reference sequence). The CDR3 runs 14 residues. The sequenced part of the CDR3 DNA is TGCAGTGCTACCAGACAGGTTAGCAATCAGCCC. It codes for CSATRQVSNQP. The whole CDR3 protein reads CSATRQVSNQPQHF.

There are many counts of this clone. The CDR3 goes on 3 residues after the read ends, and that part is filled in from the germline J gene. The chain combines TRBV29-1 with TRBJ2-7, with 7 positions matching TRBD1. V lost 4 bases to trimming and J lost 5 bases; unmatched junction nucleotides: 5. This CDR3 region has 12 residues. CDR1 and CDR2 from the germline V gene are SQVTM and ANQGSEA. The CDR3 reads CSVGRGPHEQYF. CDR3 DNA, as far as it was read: TGCAGCGTTGGTAGGGGGCCCCACGAG.

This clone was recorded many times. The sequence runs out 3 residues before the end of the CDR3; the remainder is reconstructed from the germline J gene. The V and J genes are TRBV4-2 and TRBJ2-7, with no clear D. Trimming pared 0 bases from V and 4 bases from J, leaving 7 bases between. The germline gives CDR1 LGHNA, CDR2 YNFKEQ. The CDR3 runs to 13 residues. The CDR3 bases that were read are TGTGCCAGCAGCCAAGAGACATGGTACGAG. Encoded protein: CASSQETWYE. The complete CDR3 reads CASSQETWYEQYF.

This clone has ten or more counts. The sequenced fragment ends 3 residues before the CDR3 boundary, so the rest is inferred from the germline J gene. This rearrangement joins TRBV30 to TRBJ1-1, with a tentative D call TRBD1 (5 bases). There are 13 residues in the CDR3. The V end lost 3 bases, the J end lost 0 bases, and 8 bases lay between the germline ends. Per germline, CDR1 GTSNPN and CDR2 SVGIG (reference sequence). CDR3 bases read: TGTGCCTGGAGGCGGGGGGTGAACACTGAA. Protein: CAWRRGVNTE. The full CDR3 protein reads CAWRRGVNTEAFF.

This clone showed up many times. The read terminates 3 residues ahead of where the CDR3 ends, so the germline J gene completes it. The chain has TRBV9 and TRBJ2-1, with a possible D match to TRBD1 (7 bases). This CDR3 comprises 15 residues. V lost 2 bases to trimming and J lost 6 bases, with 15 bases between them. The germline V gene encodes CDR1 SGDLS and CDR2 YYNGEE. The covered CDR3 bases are TGTGCCAGCAGCGTTAGACAGGGAGGCGGCAATGAG. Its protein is CASSVRQGGGNE. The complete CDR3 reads CASSVRQGGGNEQFF. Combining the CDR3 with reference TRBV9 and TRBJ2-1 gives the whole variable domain DSGVTQTPKHLITATGQRVTLRCSPRSGDLSVYWYQQSLDQGLQFLIQYYNGEERAKGNILERFSAQQFPDLHSELNLSSLELGDSALYFCASSVRQGGGNEQFFGPGTRLTVL.

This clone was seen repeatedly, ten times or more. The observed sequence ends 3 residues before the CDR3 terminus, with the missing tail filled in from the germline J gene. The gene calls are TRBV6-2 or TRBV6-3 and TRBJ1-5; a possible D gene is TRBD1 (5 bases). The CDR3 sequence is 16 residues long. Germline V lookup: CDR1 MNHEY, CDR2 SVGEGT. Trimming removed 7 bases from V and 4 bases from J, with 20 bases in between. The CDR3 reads CASMRTGGSPNQPQHF. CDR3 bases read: TGTGCCAGCATGCGAACGGGGGGGTCCCCTAATCAGCCC.

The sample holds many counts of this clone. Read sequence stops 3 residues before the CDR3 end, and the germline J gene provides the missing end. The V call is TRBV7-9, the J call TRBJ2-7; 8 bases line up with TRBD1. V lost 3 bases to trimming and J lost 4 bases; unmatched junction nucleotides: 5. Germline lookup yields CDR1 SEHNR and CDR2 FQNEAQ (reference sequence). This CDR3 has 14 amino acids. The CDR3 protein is CASSFGQGVYEQYF. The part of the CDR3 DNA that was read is TGTGCCAGCAGCTTTGGACAGGGAGTTTACGAG.

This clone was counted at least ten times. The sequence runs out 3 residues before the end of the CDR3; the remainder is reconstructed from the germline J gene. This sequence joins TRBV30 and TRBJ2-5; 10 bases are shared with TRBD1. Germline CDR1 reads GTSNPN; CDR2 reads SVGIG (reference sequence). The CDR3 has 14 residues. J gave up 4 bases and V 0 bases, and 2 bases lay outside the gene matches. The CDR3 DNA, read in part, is TGTGCCTGGAGTGTTGGACAGGGGGGAGAGACC. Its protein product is CAWSVGQGGET. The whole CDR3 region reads CAWSVGQGGETQYF.

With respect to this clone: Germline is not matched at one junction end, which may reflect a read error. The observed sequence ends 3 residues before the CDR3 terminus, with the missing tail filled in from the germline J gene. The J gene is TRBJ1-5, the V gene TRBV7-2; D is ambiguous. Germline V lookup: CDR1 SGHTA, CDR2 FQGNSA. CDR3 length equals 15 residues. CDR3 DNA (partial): TGTGCCAGCAGCTCAAGCGGGCTGAGCAAGCAGCCC. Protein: CASSSSGLSKQP. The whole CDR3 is CASSSSGLSKQPQHF.

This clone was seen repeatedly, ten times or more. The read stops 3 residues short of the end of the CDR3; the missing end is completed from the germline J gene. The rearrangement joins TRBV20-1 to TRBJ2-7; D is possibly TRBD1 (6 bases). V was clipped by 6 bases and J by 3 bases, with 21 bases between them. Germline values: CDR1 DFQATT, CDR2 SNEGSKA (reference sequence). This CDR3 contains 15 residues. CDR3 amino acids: CSAGPLGTPYYEQYF. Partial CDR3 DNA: TGCAGTGCAGGGCCCTTGGGGACACCTTACTACGAG.

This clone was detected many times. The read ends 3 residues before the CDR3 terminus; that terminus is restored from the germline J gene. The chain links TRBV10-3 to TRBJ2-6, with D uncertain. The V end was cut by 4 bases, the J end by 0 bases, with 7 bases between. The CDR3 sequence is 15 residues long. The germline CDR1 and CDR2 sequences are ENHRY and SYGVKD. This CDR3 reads CAISVSGSGANVLTF. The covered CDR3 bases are TGTGCCATCAGTGTATCAGGCTCTGGGGCCAACGTC.

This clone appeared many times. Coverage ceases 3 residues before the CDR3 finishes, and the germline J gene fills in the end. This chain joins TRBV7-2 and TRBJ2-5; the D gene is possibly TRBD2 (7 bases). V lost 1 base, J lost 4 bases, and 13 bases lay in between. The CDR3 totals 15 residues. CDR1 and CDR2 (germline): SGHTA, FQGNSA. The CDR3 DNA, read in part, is TGTGCCAGCAGCTTAGGACTAGGGGGGGGAGAGACC. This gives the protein CASSLGLGGGET. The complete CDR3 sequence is CASSLGLGGGETQYF. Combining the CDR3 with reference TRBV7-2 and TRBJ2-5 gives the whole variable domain GAGVSQSPSNKVTEKGKDVELRCDPISGHTALYWYRQSLGQGLEFLIYFQGNSAPDKSGLPSDRFSAERTGGSVSTLTIQRTQQEDSAVYLCASSLGLGGGETQYFGPGTRLLVL.

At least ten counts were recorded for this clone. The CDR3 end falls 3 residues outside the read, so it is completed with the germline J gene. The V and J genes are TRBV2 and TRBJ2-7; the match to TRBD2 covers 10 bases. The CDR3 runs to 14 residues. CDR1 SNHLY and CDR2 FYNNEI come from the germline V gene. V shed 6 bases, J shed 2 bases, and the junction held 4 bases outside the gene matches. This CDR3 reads CASRSLAGAYEQYF. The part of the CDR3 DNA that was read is TGTGCCAGCAGGTCGCTAGCGGGGGCCTACGAG. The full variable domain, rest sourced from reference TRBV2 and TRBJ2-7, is EPEVTQTPSHQVTQMGQEVILRCVPISNHLYFYWYRQILGQKVEFLVSFYNNEISEKSEIFDDQFSVERPDGSNFTLKIRSTKLEDSAMYFCASRSLAGAYEQYFGPGTRLTVT.

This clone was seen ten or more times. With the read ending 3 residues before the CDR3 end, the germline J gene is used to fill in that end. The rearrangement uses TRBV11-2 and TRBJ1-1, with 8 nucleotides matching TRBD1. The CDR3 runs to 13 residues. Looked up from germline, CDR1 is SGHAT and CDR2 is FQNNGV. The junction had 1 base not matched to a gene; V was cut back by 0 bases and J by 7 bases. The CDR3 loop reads CASSLEQGVEAFF. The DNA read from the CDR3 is TGTGCCAGCAGCTTAGAACAGGGGGTTGAA.

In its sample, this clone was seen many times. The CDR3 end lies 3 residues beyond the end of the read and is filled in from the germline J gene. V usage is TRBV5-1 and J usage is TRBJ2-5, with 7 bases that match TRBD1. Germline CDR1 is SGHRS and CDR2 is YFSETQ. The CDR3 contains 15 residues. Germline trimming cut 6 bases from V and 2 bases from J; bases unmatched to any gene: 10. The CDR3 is CASTRTLDRQETQYF. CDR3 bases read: TGCGCCAGCACTAGGACCTTGGACAGGCAAGAGACC.

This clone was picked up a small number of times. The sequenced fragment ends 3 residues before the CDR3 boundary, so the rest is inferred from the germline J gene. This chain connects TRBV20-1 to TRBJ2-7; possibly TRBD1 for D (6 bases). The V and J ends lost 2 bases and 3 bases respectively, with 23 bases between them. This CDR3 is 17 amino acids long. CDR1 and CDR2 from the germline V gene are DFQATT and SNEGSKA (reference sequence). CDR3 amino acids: CSARYPGTIPGYYEQYF. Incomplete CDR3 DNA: TGCAGTGCTAGATACCCCGGGACAATCCCTGGGTACTACGAG.

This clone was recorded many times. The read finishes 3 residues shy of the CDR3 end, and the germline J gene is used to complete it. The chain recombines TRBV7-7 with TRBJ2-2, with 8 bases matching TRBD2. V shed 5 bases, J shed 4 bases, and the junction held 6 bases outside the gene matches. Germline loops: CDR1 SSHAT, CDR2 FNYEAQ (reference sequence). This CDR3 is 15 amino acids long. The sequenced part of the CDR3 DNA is TGTGCCAGCAGCCCCCGGGGGGGTGGCACCGGGGAG. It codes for CASSPRGGGTGE. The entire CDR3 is CASSPRGGGTGELFF.

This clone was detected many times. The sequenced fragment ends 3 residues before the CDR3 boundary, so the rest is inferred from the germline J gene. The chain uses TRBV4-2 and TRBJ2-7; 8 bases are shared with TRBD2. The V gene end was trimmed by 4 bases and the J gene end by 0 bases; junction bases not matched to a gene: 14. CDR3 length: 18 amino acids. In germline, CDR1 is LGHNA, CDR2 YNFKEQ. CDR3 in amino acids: CASSPRAPERGSSYEQYF. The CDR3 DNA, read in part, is TGTGCCAGCAGCCCGCGGGCACCCGAGCGGGGGAGCTCCTACGAG.

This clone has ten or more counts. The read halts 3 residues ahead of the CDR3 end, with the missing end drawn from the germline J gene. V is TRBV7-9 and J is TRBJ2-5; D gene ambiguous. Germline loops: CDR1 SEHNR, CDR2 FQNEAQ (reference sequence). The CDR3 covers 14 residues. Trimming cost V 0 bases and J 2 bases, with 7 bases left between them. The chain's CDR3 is CASSLARIQETQYF. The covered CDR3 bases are TGTGCCAGCAGCTTAGCTAGAATTCAAGAGACC.

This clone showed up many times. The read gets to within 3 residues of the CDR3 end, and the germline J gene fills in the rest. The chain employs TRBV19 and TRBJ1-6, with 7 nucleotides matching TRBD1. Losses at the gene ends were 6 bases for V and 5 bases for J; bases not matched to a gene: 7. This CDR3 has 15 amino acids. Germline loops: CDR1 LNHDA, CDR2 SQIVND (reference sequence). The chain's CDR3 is CASRITGVDNSPLHF. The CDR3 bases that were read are TGTGCCAGTAGAATCACAGGGGTGGATAATTCACCC.

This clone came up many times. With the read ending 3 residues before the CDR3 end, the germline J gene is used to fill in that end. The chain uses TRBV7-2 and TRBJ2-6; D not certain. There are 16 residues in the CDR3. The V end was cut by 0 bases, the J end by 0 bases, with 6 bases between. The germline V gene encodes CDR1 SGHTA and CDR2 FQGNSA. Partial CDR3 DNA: TGTGCCAGCAGCTTAGCCCCCCTCTCTGGGGCCAACGTC. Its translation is CASSLAPLSGANV. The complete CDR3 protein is CASSLAPLSGANVLTF.

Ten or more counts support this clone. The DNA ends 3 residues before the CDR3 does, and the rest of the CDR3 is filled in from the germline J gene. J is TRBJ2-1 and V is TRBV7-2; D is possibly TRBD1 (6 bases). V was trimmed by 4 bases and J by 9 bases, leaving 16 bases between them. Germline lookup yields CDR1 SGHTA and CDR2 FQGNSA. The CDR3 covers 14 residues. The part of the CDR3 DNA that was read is TGTGCCAGCAGCTCGACAGTGCTGACAGGTGAG. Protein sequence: CASSSTVLTGE. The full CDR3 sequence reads CASSSTVLTGEQFF.

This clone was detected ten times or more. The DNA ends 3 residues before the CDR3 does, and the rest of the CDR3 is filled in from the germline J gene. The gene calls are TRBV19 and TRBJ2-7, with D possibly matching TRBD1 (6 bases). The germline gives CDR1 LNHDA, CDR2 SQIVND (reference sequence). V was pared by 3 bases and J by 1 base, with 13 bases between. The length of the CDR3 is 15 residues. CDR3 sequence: CASSMSRDKSYEQYF. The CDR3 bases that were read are TGTGCCAGTAGTATGAGCCGGGACAAATCCTACGAG.

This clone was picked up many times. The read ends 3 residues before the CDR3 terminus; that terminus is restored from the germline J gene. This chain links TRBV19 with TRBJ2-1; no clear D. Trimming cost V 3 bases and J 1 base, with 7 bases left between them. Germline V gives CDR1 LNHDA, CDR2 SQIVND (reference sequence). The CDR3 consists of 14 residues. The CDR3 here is CASSIQRSYNEQFF. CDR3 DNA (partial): TGTGCCAGTAGTATCCAGCGTTCCTACAATGAG.